This entry features one T cell receptor (beta chain) sequence. As yet, its antigen is unknown. This entry is derived from a study of tumor and adjacent non-tumor tissue in lung cancer. Study findings and constraints: Compared with tumor, normal lung showed significantly lower TCR diversity.

This sample's RNA came from whole unsorted tissue. The normal lung tissue was taken more than 3 cm from the tumor edge. TCRbeta libraries were built with three rounds of nested PCR, modified from ARM-PCR. TCRdb redid the calling of the multiplex PCR reads with MiXCR, one entry per CDR3 protein. The top ten hold about 31% of the sample, which has some 100,000 distinct CDR3 sequences, less than 85% seen once. This CDR3 is 15 amino acids long. V was clipped by 1 base and J by 1 base, with 11 bases between them. The V gene's germline CDR1 is SGHAT and CDR2 FQNNGV. The sequencing input was distant non-tumor lung tissue. The chain joins TRBV11-2 to TRBJ2-7, with D unresolved. This receptor was obtained from a man in his 60s with small cell lung cancer. CDR3 sequence (DNA): TGTGCCAGCAGCTTAGGCAGTGAGAGTTCCTACGAGCAGTACGTC. Protein sequence: CASSLGSESSYEQYV.